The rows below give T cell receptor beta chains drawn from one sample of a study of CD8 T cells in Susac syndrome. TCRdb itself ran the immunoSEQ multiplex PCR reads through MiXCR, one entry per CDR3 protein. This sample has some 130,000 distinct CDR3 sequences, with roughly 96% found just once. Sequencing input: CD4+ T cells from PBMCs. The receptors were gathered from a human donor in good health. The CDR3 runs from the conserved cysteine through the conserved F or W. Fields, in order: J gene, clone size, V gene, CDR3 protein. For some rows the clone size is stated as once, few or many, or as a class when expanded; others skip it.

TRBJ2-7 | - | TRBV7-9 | CASSFRTSYEQYF
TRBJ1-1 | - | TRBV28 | CASSPGGVIVNTEAFF
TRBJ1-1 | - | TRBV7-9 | CASRPTGQQKDTEAFF
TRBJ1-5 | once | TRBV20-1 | CSAHPAGPFQPQHF
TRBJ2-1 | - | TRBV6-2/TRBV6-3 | CASSFSGSSPFF
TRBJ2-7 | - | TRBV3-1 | CASSRIRGQEYF
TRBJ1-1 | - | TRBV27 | CASSLAGQGNIAFF
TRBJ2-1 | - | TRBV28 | CASSPIGTKQFF
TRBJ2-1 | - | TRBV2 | CASREGRSSYNEQFF
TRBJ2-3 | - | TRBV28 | CASSLVGSTQYF
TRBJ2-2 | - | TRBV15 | CATSTKVFTGELFF
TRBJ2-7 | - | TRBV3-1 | CASSQAGTGGHEQYF
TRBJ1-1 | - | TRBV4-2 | CASSQDYGANTEAFF
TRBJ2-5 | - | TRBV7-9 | CASGPGLRGGETQYF
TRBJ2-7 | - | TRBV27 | CASSVTIYEQYF
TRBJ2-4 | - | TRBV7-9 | CASSFPGTGTSEYF
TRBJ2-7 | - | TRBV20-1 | CSGNRDSREYF
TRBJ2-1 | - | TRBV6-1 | CASHGLAGALPYNEQFF